The 9 T cell receptor beta chains presented below share a single source sample, sequenced in a study of blood T cell repertoires in COVID-19 (dated by TCRdb to the early 2020s). The library was made by the immunoSEQ multiplex PCR assay. The clones in this table, taken by TCRdb from immuneACCESS, are in-frame only. Not every clone is retained; where verified, under half of the shortfall comes from an unresolved V gene, and the cause of the rest is unknown. The table for this sample lists 250,000 to 350,000 clones; about 85% of them were counted only once. The ten largest clones take up 0.7% to 1% of the sample. Sequences were obtained from peripheral blood. The origin of the receptors is a human donor with COVID-19, enrolled during active disease. The donor label of this sample is uncertain.

The chain combines TRBV5-4 with TRBJ1-4; D gene unclear. The germline gives CDR1 SGHNT, CDR2 YYREEE (reference sequence). The V end lost 0 bases, the J end lost 8 bases, and 11 bases lay between the germline ends. The CDR3 consists of 14 residues. In DNA form, the CDR3 reads TGTGCCAGCAGCTTGGCCAGGAACCCAGAAAAACTGTTTTTT. Protein product: CASSLARNPEKLFF.

This chain uses TRBV7-4 with TRBJ1-4; 7 bases are shared with TRBD1. CDR3 size: 14 residues. The trim removed 5 bases at V and 5 bases at J, leaving 5 bases unmatched. CDR1 is SGHVT, CDR2 SQSDAQ, per germline. Written as DNA, the CDR3 is TGTGCCAGCAGCCTTGGGGACAGCAATGAAAAACTGTTTTTT. It codes for CASSLGDSNEKLFF.

CDR3 region: CASSGLGNTIYF. CDR3 DNA: TGTGCCAGCAGTGGACTGGGAAACACCATATATTTT. The chain uses TRBV6-2 or TRBV6-3 and TRBJ1-3; D is uncertain. Trimming removed 5 bases from V and 4 bases from J, with 6 bases in between. In germline, CDR1 is MNHEY, CDR2 SVGEGT. CDR3 length: 12 residues.

The chain carries TRBV5-1 and TRBJ2-7; 9 bases are shared with TRBD1. V trimming: 4 bases; J trimming: 7 bases; junction bases outside the gene matches: 9. Germline V gene lookup returns CDR1 SGHRS and CDR2 YFSETQ. The CDR3 runs 14 residues. The CDR3 DNA reads TGCGCCAGCAGCCTGACACAGGGGGCGGGGGAGCAGTACTTC. Amino acids: CASSLTQGAGEQYF.

In this sample, this clone turned up once. The genes are TRBV5-1 and TRBJ2-5; D is undetermined. V was shortened by 0 bases and J by 0 bases, with 9 bases between the two germline ends. Germline loops: CDR1 SGHRS, CDR2 YFSETQ. The CDR3 consists of 15 residues. CDR3 in amino acids: CASSLVLGDQETQYF. The CDR3 bases are TGCGCCAGCAGCTTGGTTCTCGGAGACCAAGAGACCCAGTACTTC.

The chain has TRBV14 and TRBJ1-1, with TRBD1 matching 12 bases. V was pared by 2 bases and J by 5 bases, with 12 bases of the junction left unmatched. The germline V gene encodes CDR1 SGHDN and CDR2 FVKESK. This CDR3 contains 18 residues. This chain's CDR3 is CASSQRRGTGGVGTEAFF. CDR3 nucleotide sequence: TGTGCCAGCAGCCAACGAAGGGGGACAGGGGGCGTAGGGACTGAAGCTTTCTTT.

V is TRBV10-3 and J is TRBJ1-4; a weak D match, TRBD1 (6 bases). The germline CDR1 and CDR2 sequences are ENHRY and SYGVKD. The CDR3 loop spans 15 amino acids. V lost 6 bases and J lost 7, with 18 bases in between. CDR3 amino acids: CAIRRGEGHGEKLFF. The DNA of the CDR3 is TGTGCCATCAGGCGAGGGGAGGGACACGGTGAAAAACTGTTTTTT.

V is TRBV21-1 and J is TRBJ1-1; the D call TRBD1 from the table was never checked on the DNA. TRBV21-1 is classified as a pseudogene. The CDR3 runs to 16 residues. CDR3 DNA sequence: TGTGCCAGCAGCCCTAAATGGGACAGATCGAACACTGAAGCTTTCTTT. Amino acid sequence: CASSPKWDRSNTEAFF.

This clone was observed a single time. The V and J genes are TRBV5-1 and TRBJ1-2, with TRBD1 matching 7 bases. The CDR3 runs to 14 residues. Germline CDR1 SGHRS, CDR2 YFSETQ. Trimming took 4 bases from V and 6 from J; bases not matched to a gene: 9. The CDR3 is CASSPTGSFHGYTF. As DNA, the CDR3 is TGCGCCAGCAGCCCGACAGGGTCATTTCATGGCTACACCTTC.